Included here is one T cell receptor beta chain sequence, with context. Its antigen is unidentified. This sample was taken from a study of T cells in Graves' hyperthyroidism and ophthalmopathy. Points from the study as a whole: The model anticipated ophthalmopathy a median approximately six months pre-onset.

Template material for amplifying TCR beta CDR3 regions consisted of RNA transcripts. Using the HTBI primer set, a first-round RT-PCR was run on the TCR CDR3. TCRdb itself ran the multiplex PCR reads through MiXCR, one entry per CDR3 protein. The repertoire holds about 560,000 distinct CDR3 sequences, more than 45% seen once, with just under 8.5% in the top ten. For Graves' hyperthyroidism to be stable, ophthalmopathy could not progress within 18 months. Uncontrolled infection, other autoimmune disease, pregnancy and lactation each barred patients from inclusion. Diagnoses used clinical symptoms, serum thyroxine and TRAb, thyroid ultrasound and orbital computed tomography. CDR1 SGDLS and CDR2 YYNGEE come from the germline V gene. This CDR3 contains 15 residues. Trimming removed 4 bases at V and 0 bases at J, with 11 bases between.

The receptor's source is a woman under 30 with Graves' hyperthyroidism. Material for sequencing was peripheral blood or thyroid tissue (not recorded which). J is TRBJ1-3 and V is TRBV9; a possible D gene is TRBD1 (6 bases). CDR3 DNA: TGTGCCAGCAGCCTCACAGGGACCTCTGGAAACACCATATATTTT. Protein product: CASSLTGTSGNTIYF.